The 24 T cell receptor beta chains reported below all come from one sample, sequenced in a study of blood T cell repertoires in COVID-19. Using immunoSEQ multiplex PCR, the repertoire was profiled, and TCRdb retains in-frame clones only, with some absent. Here the sample spans 230,000 or so clones, roughly 76% being singletons. Sequencing was carried out using peripheral blood. The source of these receptors is a human donor in a cohort sampled during active COVID-19.

The J gene is TRBJ1-4, the V gene TRBV3-1 (or the pseudogene TRBV3-2), with D possibly matching TRBD1 (6 bases). Trimming stripped 2 bases from V and 8 bases from J, with 9 bases between. The germline CDR1 and CDR2 sequences are LGHDT and YNNKEL (reference sequence). This CDR3 comprises 13 residues. As DNA, the CDR3 is TGTGCCAGCAGCCAACAGGGGCACGAAAAACTGTTTTTT. It encodes CASSQQGHEKLFF.

The V and J genes are TRBV7-8 and TRBJ2-7; 12 bases map to TRBD2. The CDR3 runs to 20 residues. V was pared by 0 bases and J by 1 base, with 13 bases of the junction left unmatched. Germline V CDR1 and CDR2: SGHVS, FQNEAQ. In DNA, the CDR3 is TGTGCCAGCAGCTTAGCGATATACAGGACTAGCGGGAATCCATCCTACGAGCAGTACTTC. Translating gives CASSLAIYRTSGNPSYEQYF.

Concerning this clone: In the same sample, other DNA sequences code for this CDR3. The chain joins TRBV27 to TRBJ2-7; 7 positions match TRBD2. The CDR3 sequence is 13 residues long. Germline V gene data show CDR1 as MNHEY and CDR2 as SMNVEV (reference sequence). V lost 3 bases, J lost 3 bases, and 2 bases stayed unmatched. The DNA of the CDR3 is TGTGCCAGCAGTTTGGGCGGGGGCTACGAGCAGTACTTC. This codes for CASSLGGGYEQYF.

CDR3: CASSEPGLASSYNEQFF. The CDR3, as DNA: TGCGCCAGCAGCGAACCGGGACTAGCGAGCTCCTACAATGAGCAGTTCTTC. The chain is built from TRBV5-1 and TRBJ2-1, with TRBD2 identical over 10 bases. The CDR3 covers 17 residues. The trim removed 4 bases at V and 0 bases at J, leaving 7 bases unmatched. Looked up from germline, CDR1 is SGHRS and CDR2 is YFSETQ.

The J gene is TRBJ2-3, the V gene TRBV28, with 7 nucleotides matching TRBD1. Germline CDR1 reads MDHEN; CDR2 reads SYDVKM. The V gene end was trimmed by 4 bases and the J gene end by 0 bases; junction bases not matched to a gene: 13. The CDR3 sequence is 18 residues long. The CDR3 nucleotides read TGTGCCAGCAGTTCTCTCCCTGGGACAGCTCCGAGCACAGATACGCAGTATTTT. It specifies CASSSLPGTAPSTDTQYF.

The genes are TRBV18 and TRBJ1-5; D perhaps matches TRBD1 (5 bases). The CDR3 length is 15 residues. The germline V gene encodes CDR1 KGHSH and CDR2 LQKENI. V lost 0 bases and J 0 bases, leaving 6 bases between the germline ends. The CDR3 sequence: CASSPPGGSNQPQHF. Here the CDR3 DNA reads TGTGCCAGCTCACCACCGGGGGGTAGCAATCAGCCCCAGCATTTT.

The chain joins TRBV4-2 to TRBJ1-5, with TRBD1 as a possible D gene (5 bases). V dropped 0 bases and J dropped 5 bases, with 11 bases sitting between them. Germline assignment: CDR1 LGHNA and CDR2 YNFKEQ. This CDR3 is built from 15 residues. The CDR3, as DNA: TGTGCCAGCAGCCAAGAGGCAGGGTCAGATCAGCCCCAGCATTTT. Its translation: CASSQEAGSDQPQHF.

This clone occurred once. The chain couples TRBV5-4 to TRBJ2-1; 16 bases align to TRBD2. The CDR3 is made up of 18 amino acids. V lost 4 bases to trimming and J lost 8 bases; unmatched junction nucleotides: 12. Germline CDR1 SGHNT, CDR2 YYREEE (reference sequence). CDR3 coding DNA: TGTGCCAGCAGCACGGGACTAGCGGGAGGGCCGGGCTCATATGAGCAGTTCTTC. Translated: CASSTGLAGGPGSYEQFF.

The V gene is TRBV30, the J gene TRBJ1-2; 7 bases line up with TRBD1. The CDR3 covers 17 residues. Trimming cost V 4 bases and J 0 bases; bases outside gene matches: 14. Germline-derived CDR1 and CDR2 are GTSNPN and SVGIG (reference sequence). CDR3 in DNA: TGTGCCTGGATCCACCGGGACAGATATCTGTCTAACTATGGCTACACCTTC. This codes for CAWIHRDRYLSNYGYTF.

This clone was picked up many times. The sample carries other DNA sequences with the same CDR3. This chain connects TRBV9 to TRBJ2-1; 8 nucleotides agree with TRBD2. V dropped 0 bases and J dropped 8; count of bases not matched to a gene: 7. The CDR3 has 15 amino acids. The germline V gene encodes CDR1 SGDLS and CDR2 YYNGEE. This chain's CDR3 is CASSVESGRRYEQFF. The CDR3 nucleotides are TGTGCCAGCAGCGTAGAGAGCGGGAGAAGGTATGAGCAGTTCTTC.

V gene TRBV7-9 combines with J gene TRBJ2-1; no clear D gene. Looked up from germline, CDR1 is SEHNR and CDR2 is FQNEAQ (reference sequence). This CDR3 has 15 residues. Trimming stripped 5 bases from V and 1 base from J, with 12 bases between. The CDR3 is CASSPTDFSYNEQFF. The CDR3 nucleotides are TGTGCCAGCAGCCCTACAGATTTTTCCTACAATGAGCAGTTCTTC.

This chain joins TRBV9 and TRBJ2-7, with a weak D call TRBD2 (5 bases). In germline, CDR1 is SGDLS, CDR2 YYNGEE. This CDR3 is 14 amino acids long. The ends were cut back, 0 bases at V and 1 base at J, with 8 bases in the middle. CDR3 sequence (DNA): TGTGCCAGCAGCGTAGAGAGCGGATCCTACGAGCAGTACTTC. Its protein is CASSVESGSYEQYF.

Note on this clone: Other nucleotide sequences in the sample specify the same CDR3. V is TRBV5-1 and J is TRBJ2-7; D may be TRBD1 (6 bases). The CDR3 covers 11 residues. V lost 2 bases to trimming and J lost 6 bases, with 6 bases between them. CDR1 SGHRS and CDR2 YFSETQ come from the germline V gene. The CDR3 loop reads CASSLGGEQYF. The CDR3 nucleotides are TGCGCCAGCAGCTTAGGGGGCGAGCAGTACTTC.

The chain joins TRBV27 to TRBJ2-3; D is ambiguous. This CDR3 comprises 16 residues. V gave up 1 base and J gave up 8 bases, with 19 bases separating them. Germline lookup yields CDR1 MNHEY and CDR2 SMNVEV (reference sequence). CDR3: CASSLYSPLGSGTQYF. The CDR3 region has the DNA TGTGCCAGCAGTTTATACAGCCCTCTGGGCTCAGGTACGCAGTATTTT.

The rearrangement links TRBV2 to TRBJ1-2, with 9 bases identical to TRBD1. The length of the CDR3 is 12 residues. V gave up 10 bases and J gave up 5 bases; unmatched junction bases: 5. Germline loops: CDR1 SNHLY, CDR2 FYNNEI. CDR3 region: CAITDRGYGYTF. CDR3 coding DNA: TGTGCCATTACGGACAGGGGATATGGCTACACCTTC.

The chain joins TRBV5-4 to TRBJ2-2; D may be TRBD2 (6 bases). CDR3 length: 17 amino acids. Between the trimmed V and J ends, which lost 1 base and 4 bases, there was a span of 17 bases. From germline, CDR1 is SGHNT and CDR2 YYREEE (reference sequence). The CDR3 bases are TGTGCCAGCAGCTTGAAAATCCCGGGAGTGGGCACCGGGGAGCTGTTTTTT. Residues: CASSLKIPGVGTGELFF.

This clone was seen just once. The V and J genes are TRBV6-5 and TRBJ1-1, with D perhaps matching TRBD1 (5 bases). Per germline, CDR1 MNHEY and CDR2 SVGAGI. The CDR3 length is 13 residues. The germline V and J ends were trimmed by 5 bases and 0 bases, with 7 bases remaining between them. The CDR3 sequence: CASSRGVNTEAFF. CDR3 nucleotides: TGTGCCAGCAGTCGGGGGGTGAACACTGAAGCTTTCTTT.

The chain is built from TRBV7-2 and TRBJ2-7; maybe TRBD1 (7 bases). Trimming took off 7 bases at V and 1 base at J, with 17 bases between the two ends. The CDR3 is made up of 15 amino acids. In germline, CDR1 is SGHTA, CDR2 FQGNSA. The CDR3 sequence is CASTPTTGRSYEQYF. The CDR3 DNA follows: TGTGCCAGCACCCCTACGACAGGGAGGTCCTACGAGCAGTACTTC.

This clone was seen a few times. The chain has TRBV7-2 and TRBJ2-7, with D hard to call. The V end was cut by 9 bases, the J end by 0 bases, with 15 bases between. This CDR3 has 14 residues. The germline V gene has CDR1 SGHTA and CDR2 FQGNSA. This chain's CDR3 is CASSDLRRSYEQYF. CDR3 bases: TGTGCCAGTTCCGACTTGAGACGCTCCTACGAGCAGTACTTC. Variable domain in full (rest from reference TRBV7-2 and TRBJ2-7): GAGVSQSPSNKVTEKGKDVELRCDPISGHTALYWYRQSLGQGLEFLIYFQGNSAPDKSGLPSDRFSAERTGGSVSTLTIQRTQQEDSAVYLCASSDLRRSYEQYFGPGTRLTVT.

V gene TRBV2 combines with J gene TRBJ2-7, with D perhaps TRBD2 (6 bases). There are 14 residues in the CDR3. Trimming took off 3 bases at V and 3 bases at J, with 12 bases between the two ends. The germline gives CDR1 SNHLY, CDR2 FYNNEI. CDR3 DNA: TGTGCCAGCAGTGATATGGGGACTTACTACGAGCAGTACTTC. Protein sequence: CASSDMGTYYEQYF.

The rearrangement uses TRBV29-1 and TRBJ2-1, with a weak D call TRBD2 (6 bases). Trimming pared 2 bases from V and 2 bases from J, leaving 19 bases between. Germline-derived CDR1 and CDR2 are SQVTM and ANQGSEA. The CDR3 consists of 17 residues. CDR3 bases: TGCAGCGTTGAACCCCGAGGACTAACCGCCGCCTACAATGAGCAGTTCTTC. Amino acid sequence: CSVEPRGLTAAYNEQFF.

The chain employs TRBV5-4 and TRBJ2-3, with TRBD2 matching over 11 bases. CDR3 size: 18 residues. J lost 6 bases, V lost 3 bases, and 15 bases had no gene match. Germline loops: CDR1 SGHNT, CDR2 YYREEE (reference sequence). The CDR3 nucleotides are TGTGCCAGCAGCTCCGGACTAGCGGGTTTTTTTGTCTCTGATACGCAGTATTTT. Residues: CASSSGLAGFFVSDTQYF.

This chain uses TRBV5-6 with TRBJ2-7; 8 bases agree with TRBD2. V lost 1 base, J lost 5 bases, and 8 bases stayed unmatched. The CDR3 contains 15 residues. Germline CDR1 is SGHDT and CDR2 is YYEEEE. The CDR3 nucleotides are TGTGCCAGCAGCTTGTATCAGCGGGAGTTAGACGAGCAGTACTTC. Translating it yields CASSLYQRELDEQYF. Combining the CDR3 with reference TRBV5-6 and TRBJ2-7 gives the whole variable domain DAGVTQSPTHLIKTRGQQVTLRCSPKSGHDTVSWYQQALGQGPQFIFQYYEEEERQRGNFPDRFSGHQFPNYSSELNVNALLLGDSALYLCASSLYQRELDEQYFGPGTRLTVT.

This clone was seen a handful of times. The chain uses TRBV27 and TRBJ2-7; TRBD2 might be the D (6 bases). V was pared by 6 bases and J by 3 bases, with 12 bases between. This CDR3 is built from 13 residues. CDR1 and CDR2 from the germline V gene are MNHEY and SMNVEV (reference sequence). The CDR3 coding sequence is TGTGCCAGCAGCTATCGGGACTTCTACGAGCAGTACTTC. Its protein is CASSYRDFYEQYF.